This is a list of T cell receptor beta chains from one sample in a study of cytomegalovirus exposure and HLA in healthy donors. Clones were sequenced by immunoSEQ multiplex PCR, and TCRdb holds only the in-frame ones, with some missing. The repertoire consists of 150,000 or so clones, with more than 80% occurring once and the leading ten covering less than 8%. Material: PBMCs. The receptors here all came from a woman in her twenties or thirties in good health and CMV-seropositive. Each CDR3 is given without its conserved first and last residue. The D gene is left open where the match is weak.

v_gene	j_gene	d_gene	CDR3aa
TRBV6-6	TRBJ2-5	TRBD2	TSTKSGGRETQY
TRBV5-1	TRBJ1-5	TRBD1	ASSPSHDGQGWQPQH
TRBV2	TRBJ2-5	TRBD2	ASGLAGWYQETQY
TRBV5-1	TRBJ2-5	.	ASSLADGGETQY
TRBV5-1	TRBJ2-3	TRBD2	ASSLVLAESTDTQY
TRBV11-1	TRBJ2-1	TRBD2	ASSRSGSNYNEQF
TRBV9	TRBJ2-3	.	ASSVAGVTDTQY
TRBV5-1	TRBJ1-2	.	ASSFGVGNYGYT
TRBV5-1	TRBJ2-1	.	ASSLAGVNEQF
TRBV6-6	TRBJ2-7	TRBD1	ASSSQGFYEQY
TRBV7-3	TRBJ2-3	.	ASSPDSGGTDTQY
TRBV27	TRBJ2-3	.	ASSPIAASTDTQY
TRBV27	TRBJ2-1	.	ASSFGSLYNEQF
TRBV5-1	TRBJ2-7	TRBD2	ASSRDYTYEQY
TRBV28	TRBJ2-6	TRBD2	ASGEGAGVTGANVLT
TRBV4-1	TRBJ1-2	.	ASSVPFRDLDGYT
TRBV9	TRBJ2-1	TRBD1	ASSDRDRSYNEQF
TRBV28	TRBJ2-2	TRBD1	ASSLWQGAGTGELF
TRBV9	TRBJ2-1	TRBD2	ASSLAGGNEQF
TRBV18	TRBJ2-7	TRBD2	ASSQTSGSSEQY
TRBV9	TRBJ2-6	.	ASSSVSGANVLT
TRBV6-1	TRBJ1-1	TRBD1	ASGDRAAEAF
TRBV28	TRBJ2-1	.	ASSSGSYNEQF
TRBV20-1	TRBJ2-7	TRBD2	SAWTSGLQY
TRBV7-6	TRBJ2-3	.	ASSPTTGGGNTQY
TRBV15	TRBJ1-4	.	ATSRPGSAGNEKLF
TRBV27	TRBJ2-2	.	ASRPPTYHANTGELF
TRBV4-2	TRBJ2-1	TRBD2	ASSLSSGEAYNEQF
TRBV4-1	TRBJ2-7	TRBD2	ASSARGGDSYEQY
TRBV11-2	TRBJ2-1	TRBD2	ASSLGVGSGPYNEQF
TRBV28	TRBJ2-3	.	ASSLLGPAGTDTQY
TRBV6-5	TRBJ1-2	TRBD1	ASSPDRVANYGYT
TRBV28	TRBJ1-4	.	ASSFRAPNEKLF
TRBV28	TRBJ1-2	.	ASSSRGFSASNYGYT
TRBV7-9	TRBJ2-7	TRBD2	ASSIRTSLFYEQY
TRBV27	TRBJ2-2	TRBD1	ASSQNRGTGELF
TRBV5-1	TRBJ1-5	.	ASSLDSGGYQPQH
TRBV5-5	TRBJ1-2	TRBD1	ASSSRGPNYGYT
TRBV28	TRBJ2-5	TRBD2	ASTSGHQETQY
TRBV27	TRBJ2-1	TRBD2	ASSPSLAVLRF
TRBV11-3	TRBJ2-3	TRBD1	ASSPRDRERDTQY
TRBV28	TRBJ2-5	.	ASSLNGGRETQY
TRBV7-8	TRBJ2-7	TRBD2	ASSLKRGVLYEQY
TRBV5-8	TRBJ1-4	TRBD1	ASSHRQGGEKLF
TRBV13	TRBJ2-1	.	ASSLGRDFSYNEQF
TRBV11-2	TRBJ1-1	TRBD1	ASSLGQRSGTEAF